This T cell receptor beta chain was sequenced for a study of cytomegalovirus exposure and HLA in healthy donors. Study-level points and caveats: Associated with cytomegalovirus, according to the listing, were 150 to 200 TCR beta chains. Later, an analysis showed that TCR beta chains associated with HLA were more clonally expanded than others that were equally common. Productive rates of about 87% or about 30% were seen for most TCR beta V segments in an earlier analysis.

This clone was observed a handful of times. Its antigen is unknown. CDR3 length equals 14 residues. Germline CDR1 and CDR2: SGHRS and YFSETQ. The J segment lost 1 base and the V segment lost 4 bases, leaving 4 bases of the junction unmatched. Researchers ran the PCR with 60 Vbeta and 13 Jbeta primers. The repertoire was sequenced with immunoSEQ multiplex PCR; TCRdb's copy has only in-frame clones and lacks some. The sample consists of 60,000 to 75,000 clones, about 74% of them appearing once. This sequence was found in a woman in her sixties or seventies in good health and CMV-seropositive. Source material: PBMCs. The genes are TRBV5-1 and TRBJ1-1; TRBD1 matches at 7 bases. DNA of the CDR3: TGCGCCAGCAGCCTGACAGGGACGAACACTGAAGCTTTCTTT. It encodes CASSLTGTNTEAFF.